One and the same sample provided the 27 T cell receptor beta chains below, sequenced in a study of cytomegalovirus exposure and HLA in healthy donors. Vbeta (60) and Jbeta (13) primers were used in the PCR. Method: immunoSEQ multiplex PCR; TCRdb's copy keeps in-frame clones and lacks some. Reported are approximately 190,000 clones; the ten largest clones contain roughly 0.74%. The sequencing sample was made of PBMCs. The origin of the receptors is a boy between 10 and 17 years old in good health and CMV-seronegative.

The chain recombines TRBV2 with TRBJ2-1; 10 bases line up with TRBD2. Germline CDR1 and CDR2: SNHLY and FYNNEI. This CDR3 has 14 residues. Trimming took 8 bases from V and 9 from J; bases not matched to a gene: 10. CDR3 sequence (DNA): TGTGCCAGCGGGGAGCGGGGGGGCCAGGCTGAGCAGTTCTTC. Translating gives CASGERGGQAEQFF.

The CDR3: CASSQQLVSYEQYF. CDR3 DNA sequence: TGTGCCAGCAGCCAACAGCTGGTTTCCTACGAGCAGTACTTC. The chain recombines TRBV6-5 with TRBJ2-7; D is unresolved. With 6 bases removed from V and 1 base from J, the gap between germline ends came to 13 bases. In germline, CDR1 is MNHEY, CDR2 SVGAGI. This CDR3 is built from 14 residues.

The chain couples TRBV9 to TRBJ2-7, with D possibly being TRBD2 (7 bases). The germline V and J ends were trimmed by 2 bases and 0 bases, with 12 bases remaining between them. The length of the CDR3 is 15 residues. Germline-derived CDR1 and CDR2 are SGDLS and YYNGEE. The CDR3 region is CASSVGGPSSYEQYF. CDR3 DNA: TGTGCCAGCAGCGTGGGGGGGCCGAGCTCCTACGAGCAGTACTTC. Supplemented by reference TRBV9 and TRBJ2-7, the full variable domain reads DSGVTQTPKHLITATGQRVTLRCSPRSGDLSVYWYQQSLDQGLQFLIQYYNGEERAKGNILERFSAQQFPDLHSELNLSSLELGDSALYFCASSVGGPSSYEQYFGPGTRLTVT.

The rearrangement links TRBV19 to TRBJ2-3; 14 bases are a match to TRBD2. The CDR3 has 16 residues. Germline assignment: CDR1 LNHDA and CDR2 SQIVND (reference sequence). V shed 6 bases and J 5 bases; nucleotides not matched to a gene: 7. Written as DNA, the CDR3 is TGTGCCAGTAGACCGGGACTAGCGGGGGCCAGAGATACGCAGTATTTT. This encodes CASRPGLAGARDTQYF.

This chain links TRBV7-3 with TRBJ2-7, with a tentative D call TRBD2 (5 bases). The CDR3 is 13 residues long. Germline CDR1 SGHTA, CDR2 FQGTGA. Trimming cost V 5 bases and J 4 bases, with 12 bases left between them. The CDR3 here is CASSPGRGYEQYF. In nucleotides, the CDR3 is TGTGCCAGCAGCCCCGGGCGAGGGTACGAGCAGTACTTC.

The V gene is TRBV10-1, the J gene TRBJ2-2; D unclear. Trimming removed 2 bases from V and 1 base from J, with 5 bases in between. The CDR3 sequence is 14 residues long. Germline V gene lookup returns CDR1 WNHNN and CDR2 SYGVQD (reference sequence). The CDR3 nucleotides read TGCGCCAGCAGTGAGAACAAGAACACCGGGGAGCTGTTTTTT. It translates to CASSENKNTGELFF.

The chain links TRBV4-3 to TRBJ2-3, with 7 nucleotides matching TRBD1. From germline, CDR1 is LGHNA and CDR2 YSLEER. This CDR3 is built from 18 residues. Trimming at V came to 4 bases and at J to 8 bases, leaving 21 bases not matched to a gene. The CDR3 protein is CASSLQGPPMSSPGTQYF. Written as DNA, the CDR3 is TGCGCCAGCAGCCTACAGGGGCCTCCGATGTCAAGCCCTGGTACGCAGTATTTT.

The rearrangement links TRBV7-3 to TRBJ2-1, with 8 nucleotides matching TRBD2. Germline assignment: CDR1 SGHTA and CDR2 FQGTGA. Trimming removed 0 bases from V and 3 bases from J; junction bases left unmatched: 13. This CDR3 region has 19 residues. The CDR3 region is CASSLTPPGRGVVYNEQFF. The CDR3 DNA reads TGTGCCAGCAGCTTAACCCCTCCGGGGCGGGGGGTGGTCTACAATGAGCAGTTCTTC. Looking up the rest from reference TRBV7-3 and TRBJ2-1 gives the full variable domain: GAGVSQTPSNKVTEKGKYVELRCDPISGHTALYWYRQSLGQGPEFLIYFQGTGAADDSGLPNDRFFAVRPEGSVSTLKIQRTERGDSAVYLCASSLTPPGRGVVYNEQFFGPGTRLTVL.

The chain employs TRBV5-1 and TRBJ1-5; D not certain. The CDR3 contains 13 residues. CDR1 is SGHRS, CDR2 YFSETQ, per germline. V lost 0 bases to trimming and J lost 4 bases, with 5 bases between them. The CDR3 DNA sequence: TGCGCCAGCAGCTTGGCGTTGAATCAGCCCCAGCATTTT. Translating it yields CASSLALNQPQHF.

This sequence joins TRBV9 and TRBJ1-1; possibly TRBD1 for D (5 bases). The CDR3 is made up of 18 amino acids. Per the germline V gene, CDR1 is SGDLS and CDR2 is YYNGEE. With 4 bases removed from V and 0 bases from J, the gap between germline ends came to 22 bases. The CDR3 nucleotides are TGTGCCAGCAGCCCCAGAGGGACTACCGAAACCCTGAACACTGAAGCTTTCTTT. The encoded protein is CASSPRGTTETLNTEAFF.

The chain joins TRBV20-1 to TRBJ2-7, with D uncertain. Looked up from germline, CDR1 is DFQATT and CDR2 is SNEGSKA (reference sequence). Trimming stripped 6 bases from V and 2 bases from J, with 8 bases between. The CDR3 is 11 amino acids. CDR3 in amino acids: CSALSAYEQYF. The CDR3 DNA is TGCAGTGCCCTGTCCGCCTACGAGCAGTACTTC.

This chain links TRBV5-8 with TRBJ2-7; 7 bases are a match to TRBD1. There are 15 residues in the CDR3. The trim removed 4 bases at V and 4 bases at J, leaving 11 bases unmatched. The germline V gene encodes CDR1 SGHTS and CDR2 YDEGEE. The CDR3 protein is CASSRIRDSQYEQYF. In DNA, the CDR3 is TGTGCCAGCAGCCGAATCCGGGACAGCCAATACGAGCAGTACTTC.

This chain uses TRBV5-1 with TRBJ2-3, with TRBD2 matching 11 bases. The CDR3 extends over 15 amino acids. Looked up from germline, CDR1 is SGHRS and CDR2 is YFSETQ. Trimming at V came to 4 bases and at J to 6 bases, leaving 7 bases not matched to a gene. This CDR3 is CASSAGLADLDTQYF. The CDR3 DNA follows: TGCGCCAGCAGCGCGGGACTAGCGGACCTGGATACGCAGTATTTT.

The rearrangement links TRBV27 to TRBJ2-5, with unresolved D. Germline V CDR1 and CDR2: MNHEY, SMNVEV (reference sequence). V was clipped by 1 base and J by 4 bases, with 13 bases between them. This CDR3 has 15 amino acids. The CDR3 loop reads CASSLYNYPGETQYF. The CDR3, as DNA: TGTGCCAGCAGTTTATACAACTACCCGGGAGAGACCCAGTACTTC.

The CDR3 nucleotides read TGTGCCAGCAGTTTTCCAGGATACACAGATACGCAGTATTTT. Protein sequence: CASSFPGYTDTQYF. The chain links TRBV28 to TRBJ2-3; D gene unclear. The germline gives CDR1 MDHEN, CDR2 SYDVKM. The CDR3 has 14 amino acids. V was pared by 3 bases and J by 2 bases, with 9 bases between.

The chain joins TRBV5-1 to TRBJ1-2; TRBD1 agrees at 7 bases. Trimming at V came to 5 bases and at J to 3 bases, leaving 7 bases not matched to a gene. Looked up from germline, CDR1 is SGHRS and CDR2 is YFSETQ. The CDR3 has 14 amino acids. CDR3: CASRVRGQDYGYTF. The DNA for the CDR3 is TGCGCCAGCAGGGTAAGGGGGCAGGACTATGGCTACACCTTC. Full variable domain (outside the CDR3, taken from reference TRBV5-1 and TRBJ1-2): KAGVTQTPRYLIKTRGQQVTLSCSPISGHRSVSWYQQTPGQGLQFLFEYFSETQRNKGNFPGRFSGRQFSNSRSEMNVSTLELGDSALYLCASRVRGQDYGYTFGSGTRLTVV.

As concerns this clone: Other DNA variants within this sample encode the same CDR3. This chain joins TRBV5-1 and TRBJ2-7; 11 bases align to TRBD1. This CDR3 contains 14 residues. Germline trimming cut 4 bases from V and 3 bases from J; bases unmatched to any gene: 3. CDR1 is SGHRS, CDR2 YFSETQ, per germline. The CDR3 region is CASSLGTGGYEQYF. The DNA of the CDR3 is TGCGCCAGCAGCCTAGGGACAGGGGGCTACGAGCAGTACTTC. Full variable domain (remainder filled in from reference TRBV5-1 and TRBJ2-7): KAGVTQTPRYLIKTRGQQVTLSCSPISGHRSVSWYQQTPGQGLQFLFEYFSETQRNKGNFPGRFSGRQFSNSRSEMNVSTLELGDSALYLCASSLGTGGYEQYFGPGTRLTVT.

As for this clone: Additional DNA sequences in this sample encode the identical CDR3. The chain links TRBV27 to TRBJ2-7; no clear D. CDR3 length equals 13 residues. V lost 0 bases, J lost 3 bases, and 6 bases lay in between. Germline V lookup: CDR1 MNHEY, CDR2 SMNVEV (reference sequence). The CDR3 region has the DNA TGTGCCAGCAGTTTATCTCGGAGCTACGAGCAGTACTTC. This translates into CASSLSRSYEQYF.

The V call is TRBV6-5, the J call TRBJ1-1; D may be TRBD1 (6 bases). Trimming cost V 0 bases and J 3 bases, with 11 bases left between them. The germline V gene encodes CDR1 MNHEY and CDR2 SVGAGI. The CDR3 covers 15 residues. The CDR3 DNA sequence: TGTGCCAGCAGTTACTCACTACAGGGATACACTGAAGCTTTCTTT. It translates to CASSYSLQGYTEAFF.

The V and J genes are TRBV5-1 and TRBJ2-5, with 11 bases identical to TRBD2. The CDR3 has 16 amino acids. The junction had 4 bases not matched to a gene; V was cut back by 3 bases and J by 0 bases. The germline V gene encodes CDR1 SGHRS and CDR2 YFSETQ. The CDR3 loop is CASSWLAGGNQETQYF. CDR3 nucleotide sequence: TGCGCCAGCAGCTGGCTAGCGGGGGGAAACCAAGAGACCCAGTACTTC.

The chain links TRBV7-6 to TRBJ2-3; D possibly corresponds to TRBD1 (5 bases). This CDR3 is 16 amino acids long. From germline, CDR1 is SGHVS and CDR2 FNYEAQ. Trimming stripped 1 base from V and 2 bases from J, with 13 bases between. CDR3 nucleotide sequence: TGTGCCAGCAGCTTAGATGGGGAACAGGACACAGATACGCAGTATTTT. Its protein is CASSLDGEQDTDTQYF.

This chain joins TRBV4-2 and TRBJ1-1, with D maybe TRBD1 (5 bases). Trimming left V 6 bases short and J 3 bases short, with 20 bases between. CDR3 length: 16 amino acids. The germline V gene has CDR1 LGHNA and CDR2 YNFKEQ. This CDR3 reads CASSPMEGSDYTEAFF. CDR3 coding DNA: TGTGCCAGCAGTCCGATGGAGGGGAGCGATTACACTGAAGCTTTCTTT.

The rearrangement uses TRBV19 and TRBJ2-3, with 7 bases that match TRBD2. Germline lookup yields CDR1 LNHDA and CDR2 SQIVND (reference sequence). This CDR3 is 15 amino acids long. The J segment lost 0 bases and the V segment lost 6 bases, leaving 6 bases of the junction unmatched. CDR3 in DNA: TGTGCCAGTAGCCCAGGGACTACTAGCACAGATACGCAGTATTTT. It codes for CASSPGTTSTDTQYF.

The rearrangement links TRBV18 to TRBJ2-2; 7 positions match TRBD1. Germline V CDR1 and CDR2: KGHSH, LQKENI. The CDR3 consists of 15 residues. The V gene end was trimmed by 0 bases and the J gene end by 5 bases; junction bases not matched to a gene: 3. The CDR3 DNA follows: TGTGCCAGCTCACCACCGAAGGGGGCGACCGGGGAGCTGTTTTTT. It yields the protein CASSPPKGATGELFF.

The rearrangement joins TRBV9 to TRBJ2-5; tentatively, D is TRBD2 (6 bases). The CDR3 is 13 amino acids. Germline V CDR1 and CDR2: SGDLS, YYNGEE. V was pared by 2 bases and J by 5 bases, with 10 bases between. CDR3 in DNA: TGTGCCAGCAGCGTTACTAGCAGGGAGACCCAGTACTTC. It codes for CASSVTSRETQYF.

This sequence joins TRBV27 and TRBJ2-1, with TRBD2 identical over 10 bases. V lost 4 bases, J lost 1 base, and 4 bases stayed unmatched. The CDR3 is 16 amino acids. Per germline, CDR1 MNHEY and CDR2 SMNVEV (reference sequence). The CDR3 loop reads CASSSASGGSYNEQFF. The CDR3 DNA follows: TGTGCCAGCAGTTCGGCTAGCGGGGGATCCTACAATGAGCAGTTCTTC.

A note on this clone: This same CDR3 is encoded by further DNA sequences in the sample. This chain joins TRBV13 and TRBJ2-3; possibly TRBD2 for D (5 bases). Germline V CDR1 and CDR2: PRHDT, FYEKMQ (reference sequence). Trimming removed 1 base from V and 6 bases from J, with 14 bases in between. This CDR3 is built from 15 residues. Here the CDR3 reads CASSLEGLAGDTQYF. Here the CDR3 DNA reads TGTGCCAGCAGCTTAGAGGGCCTAGCTGGTGATACGCAGTATTTT.